This T cell receptor (beta chain) appears in the sequencing data of a study of siplizumab effects on memory and regulatory T cells. Study results and limitations: Unstimulated subsets were the mapping target of only a minor fraction of alloreactive clones. Both greater diversity than memory cells and a major contribution to the alloresponse seemed to characterize naive T cells.

On this clone itself: What it recognizes is unknown.

Some 92,000 TCR templates were assayed per sample. Only in-frame clones appear in the TCRdb table, and some are missing; sequencing was by immunoSEQ multiplex PCR. This sample has some 100,000 clones, with over 85% found just once. Trimming removed 7 bases at V and 2 bases at J, with 12 bases between. Germline loops: CDR1 SQVTM, CDR2 ANQGSEA. CDR3 length: 12 amino acids. The gene calls are TRBV29-1 and TRBJ2-7; possibly TRBD2 for D (6 bases). Sequencing was performed on CD8+ T cells sorted from blood. The sequence was collected from a human donor in good health. CDR3 sequence reads: CSGGDEAYEQYF. The CDR3 DNA reads as TGCAGCGGGGGGGATGAAGCCTACGAGCAGTACTTC.